This TCR beta chain comes out of a study of beta chain bispecific antibodies for T cell cancers. The overall study: Surviving healthy donor T cells from leukemia-line and bispecific antibody cocultures were TRBV-sequenced for family depletion. HPB-ALL carried surface TRBV5-5, while Jurkat carried TRBV12-3.

This clonotype was found many times. The antigen is undetermined. Study outcomes and limitations: Most targeted TRBV signal came from the leukemia cell line cells, not normal T cells. An anti-TRBV5-5 antibody cross-reacts with the highly similar TRBV5-6.

Unique molecular identifier barcodes measured each clonotype's abundance. TCRdb fed the 5' RACE reads into MiXCR, producing one record per CDR3 protein. The table lists roughly 15,000 distinct CDR3 sequences, approximately 2% of them singletons. The V and J ends lost 7 bases and 2 bases respectively, with 9 bases between them. Germline CDR1 reads SGHVS; CDR2 reads FQNEAQ. This CDR3 spans 12 amino acids. Either OKT3 anti-CD3 antibody or CD3/CD28 beads expanded T cells from blood mononuclear cells over roughly 3 days. The sequenced material came from healthy donor T cells cultured with leukemia cells. The rearrangement links TRBV7-8 to TRBJ2-7; D is unclear. This clonotype was sampled from a human donor in good health. Some clones in this sample may be carry-over from other donors' samples. The CDR3 DNA is TGTGCCAGCAATCCGCTTACCTACGAGCAGTACTTC. Protein sequence: CASNPLTYEQYF.